Below are 17 T cell receptor beta chains sequenced from a single sample in a study of CD8+CD57+ T cells in acquired aplastic anemia. Only patients with CD8+CD57+ cell expansion on flow cytometry were chosen for sequencing. TCR beta VDJ and CDR3 were profiled, and genomic DNA was the template. From the reads, TCRdb called clonotypes with MiXCR, one entry per CDR3 protein. This sample carries about 200,000 distinct CDR3 sequences, 55% to 65% of them seen once, and the ten largest clones take roughly 53%. The sample consisted of sorted CD4+, CD8+, or CD8+CD57+ T cells (not recorded which) from PBMCs. Receptors originate from a human donor with aplastic anemia.

This clonotype was seen only a few times. The rearrangement links TRBV10-2 to TRBJ1-2; 10 bases map to TRBD1. Trimming took 6 bases from V and 9 from J; bases not matched to a gene: 4. This CDR3 spans 12 amino acids. Germline-derived CDR1 and CDR2 are WSHSY and SAAADI. CDR3 sequence: CASSVDRGSYTF. DNA of the CDR3: TGCGCCAGCAGCGTGGACAGGGGGAGCTACACCTTC.

The J gene is TRBJ1-1, the V gene TRBV13, with D perhaps matching TRBD1 (5 bases). Per germline, CDR1 PRHDT and CDR2 FYEKMQ (reference sequence). The CDR3 has 15 residues. V dropped 0 bases and J dropped 0 bases, with 8 bases sitting between them. CDR3 bases: TGTGCCAGCAGCTTAGGAGAGGGGATGAACACTGAAGCTTTCTTT. Protein: CASSLGEGMNTEAFF.

This chain connects TRBV5-1 to TRBJ2-1; 12 positions match TRBD2. CDR1 and CDR2 (germline): SGHRS, YFSETQ. The V segment lost 0 bases and the J segment 4 bases; nucleotides outside the gene matches: 2. CDR3 length: 16 residues. The CDR3 region is CASSLGGTSGYNEQFF. CDR3 bases: TGCGCCAGCAGCTTGGGCGGGACTAGCGGGTACAATGAGCAGTTCTTC.

This chain uses TRBV14 with TRBJ1-1, with no clear D. The germline V gene has CDR1 SGHDN and CDR2 FVKESK. The CDR3 consists of 12 residues. V lost 3 bases and J 6 bases, leaving 8 bases between the germline ends. The CDR3 reads CASSHYPPEAFF. CDR3 bases: TGTGCCAGCAGCCACTACCCTCCTGAAGCTTTCTTT. Combining the CDR3 with reference TRBV14 and TRBJ1-1 gives the whole variable domain EAGVTQFPSHSVIEKGQTVTLRCDPISGHDNLYWYRRVMGKEIKFLLHFVKESKQDESGMPNNRFLAERTGGTYSTLKVQPAELEDSGVYFCASSHYPPEAFFGQGTRLTVV.

Only one count was recorded for this clonotype. The gene calls are TRBV9 and TRBJ2-5, with 11 bases that match TRBD1. V lost 3 bases, J lost 9 bases, and 7 bases stayed unmatched. Looked up from germline, CDR1 is SGDLS and CDR2 is YYNGEE. The CDR3 spans 14 residues. The CDR3 bases are TGTGCCAGCAGCGCCCACCCGGGACAGGGGGCCCAGTACTTC. Residues: CASSAHPGQGAQYF.

This chain joins TRBV15 and TRBJ2-7, with TRBD1 matching over 11 bases. After removal of 2 bases from V and 4 bases from J, the junction contained 10 bases not matched to a gene. CDR3 length: 17 amino acids. The germline gives CDR1 LNHNV, CDR2 YYDKDF (reference sequence). In DNA, the CDR3 is TGTGCCACCAGCAGACCATTTCCGGGACAGGGGGGTTACGAGCAGTACTTC. It codes for CATSRPFPGQGGYEQYF.

The chain couples TRBV20-1 to TRBJ2-7, with 9 bases aligning to TRBD1. Germline CDR1 is DFQATT and CDR2 is SNEGSKA (reference sequence). Unmatched junction bases numbered 10, after V lost 1 base and J lost 6 bases. The CDR3 runs 15 residues. CDR3 in amino acids: CSARGPGTGSGEQYF. In DNA form, the CDR3 reads TGCAGTGCTAGAGGCCCCGGGACAGGGTCGGGCGAGCAGTACTTC.

The chain carries TRBV20-1 and TRBJ2-7; D gene unclear. Germline V gene data show CDR1 as DFQATT and CDR2 as SNEGSKA (reference sequence). V was pared by 6 bases and J by 3 bases, with 6 bases between. This CDR3 has 10 residues. The CDR3 DNA sequence: TGCAGTGCCCTCATCTACGAGCAGTACTTC. Protein: CSALIYEQYF.

The chain uses TRBV20-1 and TRBJ2-5; 9 nucleotides agree with TRBD1. CDR1 is DFQATT, CDR2 SNEGSKA, per germline (reference sequence). The CDR3 consists of 15 residues. The V segment lost 3 bases and the J segment 5 bases; nucleotides outside the gene matches: 10. The CDR3 bases are TGCAGTGCTAGTGACCGGGACAGGGTTGTGGAGACCCAGTACTTC. Protein product: CSASDRDRVVETQYF.

The chain employs TRBV5-1 and TRBJ2-3; D is undetermined. Germline lookup yields CDR1 SGHRS and CDR2 YFSETQ. CDR3 length: 12 residues. The V end was cut by 4 bases, the J end by 4 bases, with 7 bases between. The CDR3 coding sequence is TGCGCCAGCAGCCTCCTCGCAGATACGCAGTATTTT. The encoded protein is CASSLLADTQYF.

The gene calls are TRBV10-3 and TRBJ2-7; TRBD1 might be the D (6 bases). This CDR3 region has 14 residues. CDR1 ENHRY and CDR2 SYGVKD come from the germline V gene. V was cut by 6 bases and J by 0 bases, with 12 bases left in between. The CDR3 DNA is TGTGCCATCAGGAAGAGGGACACCTCCTACGAGCAGTACTTC. It yields the protein CAIRKRDTSYEQYF.

The chain carries TRBV7-3 and TRBJ2-3; either TRBD1 or TRBD2 may fit D (7 bases each). This CDR3 region has 15 residues. Germline lookup yields CDR1 SGHTA and CDR2 FQGTGA. V lost 3 bases to trimming and J lost 1 base, with 11 bases between them. The CDR3 DNA sequence: TGTGCCAGCAGCTTCAGGGGGGGTGGCACAGATACGCAGTATTTT. Amino acids: CASSFRGGGTDTQYF.

This chain connects TRBV7-2 to TRBJ1-1; possible D gene TRBD1, 6 bases. V was pared by 3 bases and J by 0 bases, with 17 bases between. Germline-derived CDR1 and CDR2 are SGHTA and FQGNSA. This CDR3 is 17 amino acids long. This CDR3 is CASSFGGLLTMNTEAFF. The CDR3 nucleotides are TGTGCCAGCAGCTTTGGGGGCTTACTGACCATGAACACTGAAGCTTTCTTT.

This chain joins TRBV7-9 and TRBJ1-1; D is undetermined. With 3 bases removed from V and 0 bases from J, the gap between germline ends came to 11 bases. Germline values: CDR1 SEHNR, CDR2 FQNEAQ (reference sequence). There are 15 residues in the CDR3. CDR3 DNA: TGTGCCAGCAGCTTGGTTTCGACGGTGAACACTGAAGCTTTCTTT. Translated: CASSLVSTVNTEAFF. Supplemented by reference TRBV7-9 and TRBJ1-1, the full variable domain reads DTGVSQNPRHKITKRGQNVTFRCDPISEHNRLYWYRQTLGQGPEFLTYFQNEAQLEKSRLLSDRFSAERPKGSFSTLEIQRTEQGDSAMYLCASSLVSTVNTEAFFGQGTRLTVV.

In this sample, this clonotype turned up a few times. V is TRBV7-2 and J is TRBJ2-7; either TRBD1 or TRBD2 may supply D (5 bases each). The CDR3 has 13 amino acids. Germline V gives CDR1 SGHTA, CDR2 FQGNSA. V dropped 6 bases and J dropped 7 bases, with 16 bases sitting between them. This CDR3 is CASSRDALREQYF. The DNA for the CDR3 is TGTGCCAGCAGTAGGGACGCCCTACGGGAGCAGTACTTC.

The chain is built from TRBV2 and TRBJ1-3, with D unclear. V was clipped by 1 base and J by 0 bases, with 7 bases between them. The CDR3 consists of 15 residues. The germline CDR1 and CDR2 sequences are SNHLY and FYNNEI. The CDR3 DNA reads TGTGCCAGCAGTGAAGTGGGGATCTCTGGAAACACCATATATTTT. Translation: CASSEVGISGNTIYF. The complete variable domain, with remaining parts taken from reference TRBV2 and TRBJ1-3, reads EPEVTQTPSHQVTQMGQEVILRCVPISNHLYFYWYRQILGQKVEFLVSFYNNEISEKSEIFDDQFSVERPDGSNFTLKIRSTKLEDSAMYFCASSEVGISGNTIYFGEGSWLTVV.

This chain links TRBV5-1 with TRBJ2-2; the D is unclear. Germline V gene data show CDR1 as SGHRS and CDR2 as YFSETQ. Deletions cut 0 bases from V and 6 bases from J, with 12 bases between. CDR3 length equals 15 residues. The CDR3: CASSLAGGKAGELFF. The CDR3 region has the DNA TGCGCCAGCAGCTTGGCTGGCGGAAAGGCCGGGGAGCTGTTTTTT.